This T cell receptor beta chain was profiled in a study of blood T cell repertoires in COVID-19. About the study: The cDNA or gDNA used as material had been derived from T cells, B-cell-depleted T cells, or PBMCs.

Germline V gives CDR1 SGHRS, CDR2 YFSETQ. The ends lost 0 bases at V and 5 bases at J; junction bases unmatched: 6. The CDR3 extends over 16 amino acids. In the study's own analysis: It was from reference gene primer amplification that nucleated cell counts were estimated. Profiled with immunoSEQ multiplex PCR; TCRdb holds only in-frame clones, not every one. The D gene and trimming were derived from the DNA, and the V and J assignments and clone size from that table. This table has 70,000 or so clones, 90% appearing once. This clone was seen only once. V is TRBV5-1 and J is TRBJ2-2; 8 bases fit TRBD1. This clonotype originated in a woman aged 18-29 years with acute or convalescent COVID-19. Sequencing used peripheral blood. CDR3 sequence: CASSLVQGARTGELFF. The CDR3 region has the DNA TGCGCCAGCAGCTTGGTCCAGGGGGCGAGAACCGGGGAGCTGTTTTTT.